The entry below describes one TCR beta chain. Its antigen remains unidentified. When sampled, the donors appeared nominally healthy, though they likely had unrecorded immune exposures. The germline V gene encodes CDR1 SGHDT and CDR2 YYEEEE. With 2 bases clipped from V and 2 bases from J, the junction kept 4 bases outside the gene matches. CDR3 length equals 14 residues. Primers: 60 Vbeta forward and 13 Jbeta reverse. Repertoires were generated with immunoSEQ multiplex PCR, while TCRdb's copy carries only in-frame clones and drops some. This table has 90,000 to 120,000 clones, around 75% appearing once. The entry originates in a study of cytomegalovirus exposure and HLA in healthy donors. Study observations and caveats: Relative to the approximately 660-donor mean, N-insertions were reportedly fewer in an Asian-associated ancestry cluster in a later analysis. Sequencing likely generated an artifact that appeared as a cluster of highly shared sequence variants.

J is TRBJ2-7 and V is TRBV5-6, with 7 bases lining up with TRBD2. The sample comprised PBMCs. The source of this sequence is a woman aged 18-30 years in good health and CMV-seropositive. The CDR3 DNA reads TGTGCCAGCAGCTTAGGGACTAACACCTACGAGCAGTACTTC. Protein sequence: CASSLGTNTYEQYF.